Below, 8 T cell receptor beta chains from the same sample are listed, as sequenced in a study of cytomegalovirus exposure and HLA in healthy donors. The PCR used 60 Vbeta and 13 Jbeta primers. Here immunoSEQ multiplex PCR was the method, and the copy in TCRdb shows in-frame clones only, minus some. Seen here are just under 95,000 clones, 81% observed once, and the top ten hold 10%. Sequenced: PBMCs. These TCRs come from a human donor in good health.

This sequence joins TRBV6-1 and TRBJ2-2; 8 bases align to TRBD1. The length of the CDR3 is 15 residues. The V gene end was trimmed by 4 bases and the J gene end by 1 base; junction bases not matched to a gene: 2. From germline, CDR1 is MNHNS and CDR2 SASEGT. As DNA, the CDR3 is TGTGCCAGCAGTGTCGACAGGGGGAACACCGGGGAGCTGTTTTTT. As protein: CASSVDRGNTGELFF.

In this sample, this clone turned up a few times. V and J are TRBV6-1 and TRBJ2-7, with 7 bases that match TRBD2. The V gene end was trimmed by 4 bases and the J gene end by 0 bases; junction bases not matched to a gene: 9. The CDR3 loop spans 16 amino acids. Germline V gene sequence: CDR1 MNHNS, CDR2 SASEGT. As DNA, the CDR3 is TGTGCCAGCAGTGGTCCGGGACTATCGAGCTCCTACGAGCAGTACTTC. Its translation: CASSGPGLSSSYEQYF.

The rearrangement uses TRBV7-8 and TRBJ2-3; possibly TRBD2 for D (5 bases). Germline CDR1 is SGHVS and CDR2 is FQNEAQ. The ends were cut back, 0 bases at V and 5 bases at J, with 9 bases in the middle. The CDR3 loop spans 14 amino acids. The CDR3 here is CASSLALGVDTQYF. The DNA of the CDR3 is TGTGCCAGCAGCTTAGCCCTGGGAGTAGATACGCAGTATTTT. The variable domain in full, with the rest retrieved from reference TRBV7-8 and TRBJ2-3, is GAGVSQSPRYKVAKRGQDVALRCDPISGHVSLFWYQQALGQGPEFLTYFQNEAQLDKSGLPSDRFFAERPEGSVSTLKIQRTQQEDSAVYLCASSLALGVDTQYFGPGTRLTVL.

Here the CDR3 reads CATRTFEHSGGELFF. CDR3 sequence (DNA): TGCGCCACCCGGACTTTCGAGCATAGTGGCGGGGAGCTGTTTTTT. This chain connects TRBV5-1 to TRBJ2-2, with D possibly TRBD2 on 5 matching bases. The CDR3 is made up of 15 amino acids. The germline gives CDR1 SGHRS, CDR2 YFSETQ. Trimming removed 9 bases from V and 7 bases from J, with 22 bases in between.

In this sample, this clone turned up a few times. The rearrangement uses TRBV27 and TRBJ1-2, with 7 bases aligning to TRBD1. J gave up 5 bases and V 2 bases, and 5 bases lay outside the gene matches. The CDR3 consists of 14 residues. Germline V gene sequence: CDR1 MNHEY, CDR2 SMNVEV (reference sequence). CDR3 in amino acids: CASSLNARGYGYTF. As DNA, the CDR3 is TGTGCCAGCAGTTTAAACGCCAGGGGGTATGGCTACACCTTC.

The CDR3: CASNYGLTGEQYF. The CDR3 DNA follows: TGTGCCAGCAATTACGGTTTGACGGGAGAGCAGTACTTC. The chain carries TRBV2 and TRBJ2-7; D possibly corresponds to TRBD2 (5 bases). This CDR3 comprises 13 residues. Germline V gene sequence: CDR1 SNHLY, CDR2 FYNNEI. V was trimmed by 7 bases and J by 7 bases, leaving 17 bases between them.

This clone has a handful of counts. The rearrangement links TRBV18 to TRBJ2-7; no clear D gene. CDR1 and CDR2 (germline): KGHSH, LQKENI. The CDR3 runs to 12 residues. The V and J ends lost 4 bases and 7 bases respectively, with 11 bases between them. CDR3: CASSRDNLEQYF. The CDR3 DNA follows: TGTGCCAGCTCACGAGACAACTTAGAGCAGTACTTC. Full variable domain (remainder filled in from reference TRBV18 and TRBJ2-7): NAGVMQNPRHLVRRRGQEARLRCSPMKGHSHVYWYRQLPEEGLKFMVYLQKENIIDESGMPKERFSAEFPKEGPSILRIQQVVRGDSAAYFCASSRDNLEQYFGPGTRLTVT.

The rearrangement links TRBV5-1 to TRBJ2-7; D might be TRBD1 (6 bases). In germline, CDR1 is SGHRS, CDR2 YFSETQ. The CDR3 loop spans 13 amino acids. V was shortened by 6 bases and J by 2 bases, with 12 bases between the two germline ends. CDR3 region: CASTSDRTYEQYF. CDR3 bases: TGCGCCAGCACCTCCGACAGGACCTACGAGCAGTACTTC.